This entry lists 20 T cell receptor beta chains sequenced from one sample in a study of blood T cell repertoires in COVID-19. The table came from immunoSEQ multiplex PCR; TCRdb's copy has only in-frame clones and leaves some out. The data contain a few hundred thousand clones, about nine tenths of them singletons. Material for sequencing was peripheral blood. These receptors were obtained from a woman in her thirties or forties who had recovered from COVID-19.

This chain joins TRBV6-2 or TRBV6-3 and TRBJ2-3; TRBD2 agrees at 10 bases. Trimming cost V 2 bases and J 2 bases; bases outside gene matches: 7. The germline V gene has CDR1 MNHEY and CDR2 SVGEGT. The CDR3 length is 17 residues. The CDR3 here is CASSYGLAEDTTDTQYF. DNA of the CDR3: TGTGCCAGCAGTTACGGACTAGCGGAGGATACCACAGATACGCAGTATTTT.

This clone occurred once. V usage is TRBV5-1 and J usage is TRBJ1-6; 7 bases are a match to TRBD1. The CDR3 contains 13 residues. Germline loops: CDR1 SGHRS, CDR2 YFSETQ. V shed 8 bases and J 5 bases; nucleotides not matched to a gene: 4. The CDR3 loop is CASRGTDNSPLHF. The CDR3 DNA is TGCGCCAGTCGCGGGACAGATAATTCACCCCTCCACTTT. The variable domain in full, with the rest retrieved from reference TRBV5-1 and TRBJ1-6, is KAGVTQTPRYLIKTRGQQVTLSCSPISGHRSVSWYQQTPGQGLQFLFEYFSETQRNKGNFPGRFSGRQFSNSRSEMNVSTLELGDSALYLCASRGTDNSPLHFGNGTRLTVT.

The genes are TRBV24-1 and TRBJ2-1; 9 bases line up with TRBD1. CDR3 length equals 16 residues. Losses at the gene ends were 4 bases for V and 2 bases for J; bases not matched to a gene: 5. The germline gives CDR1 KGHDR, CDR2 SFDVKD. CDR3 bases: TGTGCCACCAGTGACAGACAGGGGGACCCCTACAATGAGCAGTTCTTC. It is translated as CATSDRQGDPYNEQFF.

J is TRBJ2-7 and V is TRBV28, with 7 bases that match TRBD1. The CDR3 is 14 amino acids. Germline loops: CDR1 MDHEN, CDR2 SYDVKM. The trim removed 3 bases at V and 2 bases at J, leaving 4 bases unmatched. CDR3: CASSFRDSPYEQYF. The CDR3 DNA reads TGTGCCAGCAGTTTTAGGGACAGTCCCTACGAGCAGTACTTC.

The V and J genes are TRBV5-1 and TRBJ1-3; 9 nucleotides match TRBD1. Germline V CDR1 and CDR2: SGHRS, YFSETQ. CDR3 size: 17 residues. V was clipped by 4 bases and J by 0 bases; unmatched bases: 8. The CDR3 coding sequence is TGCGCCAGCAGCAACCGGGACAGGGCCGGCTCTGGAAACACCATATATTTT. This gives the protein CASSNRDRAGSGNTIYF.

Details on this clone: Other DNA sequences in the same sample also yield this CDR3. The chain employs TRBV3-1 (or the pseudogene TRBV3-2) and TRBJ2-1, with D possibly TRBD2 on 6 matching bases. The CDR3 has 15 amino acids. Germline CDR1 and CDR2: LGHDT and YNNKEL (reference sequence). With 1 base removed from V and 2 bases from J, the gap between germline ends came to 9 bases. The DNA for the CDR3 is TGTGCCAGCAGCCAAGGACTAGGCCCCTACAATGAGCAGTTCTTC. This translates into CASSQGLGPYNEQFF.

This clone was found once. This chain uses TRBV16 with TRBJ1-5; D is undetermined. Germline V gene data show CDR1 as KGHSY and CDR2 as FQNENV. CDR3 length: 16 amino acids. Between the trimmed V and J ends, which lost 0 bases and 0 bases, there was a span of 9 bases. CDR3 DNA sequence: TGTGCCAGCAGCCAATCATGGAGGCCTAGCAATCAGCCCCAGCATTTT. This gives the protein CASSQSWRPSNQPQHF.

The V and J genes are TRBV12-3 or TRBV12-4 and TRBJ2-4; 8 bases are a match to TRBD1. Losses at the gene ends were 6 bases for V and 15 bases for J; bases not matched to a gene: 10. This CDR3 comprises 12 residues. CDR3 DNA sequence: TGTGCCAGCAGGGGCTGGGGACAGGATCCGTACTTC. Its translation: CASRGWGQDPYF.

The chain carries TRBV20-1 and TRBJ2-1, with 12 bases aligning to TRBD2. Unmatched junction bases numbered 4, after V lost 3 bases and J lost 4 bases. Germline V gene lookup returns CDR1 DFQATT and CDR2 SNEGSKA (reference sequence). This CDR3 has 15 amino acids. The CDR3 is CSASTSGRQYNEQFF. The CDR3 nucleotides read TGCAGTGCTAGTACTAGCGGGAGGCAGTACAATGAGCAGTTCTTC.

This clone was counted once. This sequence joins TRBV6-5 and TRBJ2-1; D perhaps matches TRBD1 (5 bases). Germline loops: CDR1 MNHEY, CDR2 SVGAGI. This CDR3 spans 15 amino acids. V was cut by 5 bases and J by 1 base, with 12 bases left in between. CDR3 DNA sequence: TGTGCCAGCAGTCCGGACAAGGGGTCCTACAATGAGCAGTTCTTC. This encodes CASSPDKGSYNEQFF.

This clone occurred a few times. J is TRBJ2-5 and V is TRBV11-1; D remains ambiguous. CDR1 and CDR2 (germline): SGHAT, FQDESV (reference sequence). Trimming took off 3 bases at V and 3 bases at J, with 8 bases between the two ends. The CDR3 totals 13 residues. CDR3 nucleotides: TGTGCCAGCAGCTTTGGGCAGGAAGAGACCCAGTACTTC. This translates into CASSFGQEETQYF.

The CDR3 spells CASSMLRGNEQFF. CDR3 DNA sequence: TGTGCCAGCAGCATGTTACGGGGCAATGAGCAGTTCTTC. The genes are TRBV3-1 (or the pseudogene TRBV3-2) and TRBJ2-1; TRBD2 is a possible D gene (5 bases). The CDR3 runs to 13 residues. CDR1 and CDR2 (germline): LGHDT, YNNKEL (reference sequence). V was clipped by 5 bases and J by 6 bases, with 11 bases between them.

This chain links TRBV9 with TRBJ2-1, with D possibly TRBD2 on 6 matching bases. The germline gives CDR1 SGDLS, CDR2 YYNGEE. CDR3 size: 17 residues. V was shortened by 0 bases and J by 8 bases, with 21 bases between the two germline ends. The CDR3 sequence: CASSVGAWASVGHEQFF. CDR3 sequence (DNA): TGTGCCAGCAGCGTAGGGGCCTGGGCTAGCGTGGGGCATGAGCAGTTCTTC.

The J gene is TRBJ1-2, the V gene TRBV19; D is unresolved. V lost 7 bases and J 4 bases, leaving 13 bases between the germline ends. Germline values: CDR1 LNHDA, CDR2 SQIVND (reference sequence). The CDR3 sequence is 13 residues long. The CDR3: CASIKSSGYGYTF. DNA of the CDR3: TGTGCCAGTATCAAGTCATCAGGCTATGGCTACACCTTC.

The chain employs TRBV9 and TRBJ1-1, with D tentatively TRBD1 (5 bases). The CDR3 totals 16 residues. The germline gives CDR1 SGDLS, CDR2 YYNGEE. V was pared by 0 bases and J by 4 bases, with 16 bases between. The CDR3 spells CASSVGMEWGGTEAFF. The CDR3 nucleotides are TGTGCCAGCAGCGTAGGGATGGAGTGGGGGGGCACTGAAGCTTTCTTT.

V gene TRBV7-9 combines with J gene TRBJ2-3; 7 nucleotides match TRBD1. CDR1 SEHNR and CDR2 FQNEAQ come from the germline V gene (reference sequence). The CDR3 sequence is 14 residues long. The V gene end was trimmed by 3 bases and the J gene end by 5 bases; junction bases not matched to a gene: 5. The CDR3: CASSLAQGRDTQYF. CDR3 bases: TGTGCCAGCAGCTTGGCACAGGGGCGAGATACGCAGTATTTT.

V and J are TRBV5-1 and TRBJ2-7; tentative D call: TRBD1 (6 bases). Trimming took 7 bases from V and 3 from J, leaving 14 bases between them. The germline CDR1 and CDR2 sequences are SGHRS and YFSETQ. The CDR3 has 13 residues. This CDR3 is CASARDTDYEQYF. The CDR3 DNA follows: TGCGCCAGCGCCAGGGACACAGACTACGAGCAGTACTTC. Filled out from reference TRBV5-1 and TRBJ2-7, the complete variable domain reads KAGVTQTPRYLIKTRGQQVTLSCSPISGHRSVSWYQQTPGQGLQFLFEYFSETQRNKGNFPGRFSGRQFSNSRSEMNVSTLELGDSALYLCASARDTDYEQYFGPGTRLTVT.

In DNA, the CDR3 is TGCGCCAGCAGCTTTGCCCTAGCGGGAGTGTACGAGCAGTACTTC. This codes for CASSFALAGVYEQYF. The V and J genes are TRBV5-1 and TRBJ2-7; TRBD2 matches at 10 bases. There are 15 residues in the CDR3. From germline, CDR1 is SGHRS and CDR2 YFSETQ. The V segment lost 2 bases and the J segment 4 bases; nucleotides outside the gene matches: 6.

The chain employs TRBV7-9 and TRBJ2-3; no clear D. CDR1 and CDR2 (germline): SEHNR, FQNEAQ (reference sequence). The V and J ends lost 5 bases and 2 bases respectively, with 14 bases between them. The CDR3 loop spans 15 amino acids. The CDR3: CASSGLVTITDTQYF. CDR3 in DNA: TGTGCCAGCAGCGGCTTAGTCACTATCACAGATACGCAGTATTTT. Using reference TRBV7-9 and TRBJ2-3 for the parts outside the CDR3, the full variable domain is DTGVSQNPRHKITKRGQNVTFRCDPISEHNRLYWYRQTLGQGPEFLTYFQNEAQLEKSRLLSDRFSAERPKGSFSTLEIQRTEQGDSAMYLCASSGLVTITDTQYFGPGTRLTVL.

The gene calls are TRBV5-1 and TRBJ2-7; 7 positions match TRBD2. This CDR3 region has 15 residues. Germline V gene sequence: CDR1 SGHRS, CDR2 YFSETQ. V was pared by 2 bases and J by 6 bases, with 11 bases of the junction left unmatched. CDR3: CASSFTTGGTGEQYF. The CDR3 DNA is TGCGCCAGCAGCTTCACGACGGGGGGTACGGGCGAGCAGTACTTC.